This T cell receptor (beta chain) derives from a study of blood T cell dynamics during melanoma immunotherapy (dated by TCRdb to about 2020). For the wider study: The patients had metastatic melanoma and were given first-line pembrolizumab or nivolumab plus ipilimumab as standard of care in the United Kingdom. Peripheral T cell receptor repertoires of metastatic melanoma patients were profiled before and after one cycle of checkpoint inhibitor therapy to find early correlates of response. The training cohort was made up of consecutive patients, while a further independent group of patients from the same centre was pooled to form an external validation set. Broad study findings and their caveats: The relatively small sample size was acknowledged as potentially limiting generalization of the results. Patients who later achieved disease control showed a bifurcated PBMC repertoire reorganization at W3, with increased clonality or increased diversity, unlike progressors. Whether the T cell clones behind the repertoire changes were melanoma-specific or instead reflected general immune activation was something the study could not determine.

This clone appeared once. Its binding antigen is unknown. Base qualities are not provided; no much larger clone lies one nucleotide away. Every bulk PBMC sample had a fixed 350 ng of DNA loaded. TCR beta CDR3 sequences were amplified from genomic DNA using the immunoSEQ TCRb Assay kit according to manufacturer instructions. The KAPA Library Quantification Kit for Illumina platforms was used to quantify pooled libraries by qPCR. Pooled libraries were clustered at roughly 0.6-1.2 pM and sequenced on an Illumina NextSeq 500. In the source study's methods: The TCR data were analyzed using immunoSEQ ANALYZER and the R LymphoSeq package. A rearrangement efficiency score was calculated as productive divided by the sum of productive and non-productive CDR3 sequences. Within each patient, timepoints were compared pairwise for clonality, measured with the Gini coefficient, and for diversity, measured with the Renyi index at alpha=1. In LymphoSeq, clonal relatedness was computed with an edit distance of 3 and repertoire similarity was computed with the Bhattacharyya coefficient. Linear discriminant analysis on week-3 changes in clonality and diversity was built with the R MASS and caret packages to classify response. TCRdb mirrors the immuneACCESS table, restricted to in-frame sequences. Some clones are absent from its copies; in checked studies, under half trace to an unresolved V gene, and the reason for the others is unknown. That table furnishes V, J and clone size, whereas the DNA furnished D and trimming. The sample has 20,000 to 25,000 clones on record, roughly 90% of them singletons. In total, the top ten clones hold 1% to 1.5% of the sample.

According to the study, the label for this sample's time point signals: pre-treatment baseline. Blood samples were taken at two points: before treatment (T0) and at week 3 (W3), which came after the first cycle of checkpoint blockade. Except for a couple of patients with rapid clinical progression, response was assessed 12 weeks after the first infusion by RECIST 1.1; disease control meant complete response, partial response or stable disease. Patients with prior systemic cancer treatment, concomitant immunosuppressant therapy or synchronous other active malignancies were excluded. To track both circulating cells and T cell turnover, TCR beta was sequenced from bulk PBMC as well as from plasma cell-free DNA. Lymphoprep and SepMate tubes were used to isolate PBMC from blood, and red cell lysis was then performed. QIAamp DNA Blood Mini kits were used to extract DNA from both PBMC and sorted T cell subsets.

The clonotype originates from a human donor with melanoma. The sample in question was blood, obtained from a patient treated with checkpoint blockade.

CDR3 loop: CASSQGLGPLTDTQYF. The DNA sequence is TGCGCCAGCAGCCAAGGACTGGGACCCCTCACAGATACGCAGTATTTT. The V gene is TRBV4-1 and the J gene is TRBJ2-3; the D gene is possibly TRBD1 or TRBD2, each agreeing over 5 bases. Looking up the germline V gene yields CDR1 MGHRA and CDR2 YSYEKL. Trimming removed 1 base from V and 2 bases from J, leaving 13 bases between the germline ends. From the cysteine up to the phenylalanine, the CDR3 has a length of 16 residues. CDR3 DNA is the only sequence kept; it has 48 bases, read in frame from the first base.